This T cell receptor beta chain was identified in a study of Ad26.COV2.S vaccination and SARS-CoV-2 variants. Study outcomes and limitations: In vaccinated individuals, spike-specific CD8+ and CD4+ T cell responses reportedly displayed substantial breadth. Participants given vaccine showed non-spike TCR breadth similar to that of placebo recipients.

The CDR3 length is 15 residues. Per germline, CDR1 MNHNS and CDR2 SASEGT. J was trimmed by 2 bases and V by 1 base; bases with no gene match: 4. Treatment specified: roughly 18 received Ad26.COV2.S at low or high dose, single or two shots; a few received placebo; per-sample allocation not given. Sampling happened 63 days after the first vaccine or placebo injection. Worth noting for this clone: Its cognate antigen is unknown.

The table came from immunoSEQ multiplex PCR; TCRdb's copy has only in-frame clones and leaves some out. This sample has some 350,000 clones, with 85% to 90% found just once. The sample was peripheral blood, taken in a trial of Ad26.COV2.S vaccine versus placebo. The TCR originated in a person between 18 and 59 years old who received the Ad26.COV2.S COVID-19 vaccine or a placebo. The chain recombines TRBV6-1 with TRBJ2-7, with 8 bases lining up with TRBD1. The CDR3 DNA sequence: TGTGCCAGCAGTGAAGATAGGACAGGGACCTACGAGCAGTACTTC. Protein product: CASSEDRTGTYEQYF.